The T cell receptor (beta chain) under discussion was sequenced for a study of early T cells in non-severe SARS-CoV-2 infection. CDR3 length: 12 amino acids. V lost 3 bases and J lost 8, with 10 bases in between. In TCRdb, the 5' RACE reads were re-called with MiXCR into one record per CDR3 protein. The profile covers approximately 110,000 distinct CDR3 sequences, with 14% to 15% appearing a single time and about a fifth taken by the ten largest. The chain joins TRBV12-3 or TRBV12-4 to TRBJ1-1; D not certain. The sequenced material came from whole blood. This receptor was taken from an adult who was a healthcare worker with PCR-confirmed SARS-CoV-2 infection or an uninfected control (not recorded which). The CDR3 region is CASSLSTKEAFF. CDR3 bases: TGTGCCAGCAGTTTGTCCACAAAAGAAGCTTTCTTT.